This TCR beta chain was observed in a study of T cells in Graves' hyperthyroidism and ophthalmopathy. Study-wide background: The blood sample was taken at first diagnosis, before treatment began.

Regarding the study as a whole: Through a model of 13 V-J features, ophthalmopathy was separated from stable hyperthyroidism.

What was amplified from RNA transcripts were TCR beta CDR3 regions. The HTBI set primed first-round TCR CDR3 RT-PCR. TCRdb re-called the multiplex PCR reads with MiXCR, one entry per CDR3 protein. This table holds a few hundred thousand distinct CDR3 sequences, more than 15% found once. Calling Graves' hyperthyroidism stable meant ophthalmopathy did not progress within 18 months. Those with hyperthyroidism were 18 to 65 years old, newly diagnosed, and ill for under 2 months. In the case of this clonotype: The antigen is undetermined.

The CDR3 sequence is 16 residues long. V was clipped by 7 bases and J by 2 bases; unmatched bases: 13. Germline CDR1 is LNHDA and CDR2 is SQIVND (reference sequence). The rearrangement uses TRBV19 and TRBJ1-1; 7 positions match TRBD1. Sequenced: blood. This TCR derives from a woman aged 30 to 39 with Graves' hyperthyroidism. The CDR3 bases are TGTGCCAGTACCCTAACAGGGGCAGCAACTAACACTGAAGCTTTCTTT. Translation gives CASTLTGAATNTEAFF.